These 22 T cell receptor beta chains share one sample of origin, sequenced in a study of response to subunit inactivated influenza vaccine. TCRdb independently ran MiXCR on the RT-PCR reads; one entry per CDR3 protein. Seen here are around 150,000 distinct CDR3 sequences, approximately 10% observed once, and the top ten hold about an eighth. Sequenced here: non-naive T cells sorted from PBMCs, sampled 40 to 50 days after vaccination. The source is a man between 45 and 60 years old who received an inactivated influenza vaccine.

The genes are TRBV12-3 or TRBV12-4 and TRBJ1-5; maybe TRBD1 (6 bases). The CDR3 spans 14 residues. Trimming removed 7 bases at V and 2 bases at J, with 12 bases between. This CDR3 reads CASTKRQGNQPQHF. The CDR3 coding sequence is TGTGCCAGCACCAAAAGACAGGGCAATCAGCCCCAGCATTTT.

This clonotype was seen a handful of times. The chain carries TRBV12-3 or TRBV12-4 and TRBJ2-1, with D unresolved. Trimming pared 7 bases from V and 4 bases from J, leaving 23 bases between. This CDR3 is built from 17 residues. This chain's CDR3 is CASISKTGQENYNEQFF. The CDR3, as DNA: TGTGCCAGCATTTCCAAAACGGGTCAGGAGAATTACAATGAGCAGTTCTTC.

At least ten counts were recorded for this clonotype. V usage is TRBV11-2 and J usage is TRBJ2-7; 14 bases match TRBD2. This CDR3 has 13 residues. The germline gives CDR1 SGHAT, CDR2 FQNNGV. Trimming cost V 7 bases and J 6 bases; bases outside gene matches: 2. The CDR3 loop is CASKGLAGVEQYF. The CDR3, as DNA: TGTGCCAGCAAGGGACTAGCGGGAGTCGAGCAGTACTTC.

This clonotype has a count of ten or more. This chain links TRBV12-3 or TRBV12-4 with TRBJ1-2; D unclear. This CDR3 has 13 amino acids. V lost 0 bases, J lost 7 bases, and 9 bases lay in between. In DNA, the CDR3 is TGTGCCAGCAGTTTAGCAGGCCCCGGTGGCTACACCTTC. Protein sequence: CASSLAGPGGYTF.

The V call is TRBV3-1, the J call TRBJ2-7, with no clear D. The ends were cut back, 1 base at V and 2 bases at J, with 6 bases in the middle. Germline V gives CDR1 LGHDT, CDR2 YNNKEL (reference sequence). The CDR3 runs 13 residues. CDR3 loop: CASSQVGPYEQYF. Here the CDR3 DNA reads TGTGCCAGCAGCCAAGTTGGACCCTACGAGCAGTACTTC.

This clonotype was seen many times. J is TRBJ1-5 and V is TRBV3-1, with D hard to call. CDR3 length equals 14 residues. CDR1 LGHDT and CDR2 YNNKEL come from the germline V gene (reference sequence). Trimming pared 3 bases from V and 0 bases from J, leaving 6 bases between. CDR3 protein: CASSQLYSNQPQHF. The CDR3 DNA is TGTGCCAGCAGCCAGCTTTATAGCAATCAGCCCCAGCATTTT.

This clonotype was recorded at least ten times. The chain has TRBV20-1 and TRBJ1-1, with no clear D. The V end lost 6 bases, the J end lost 10 bases, and 12 bases lay between the germline ends. CDR1 is DFQATT, CDR2 SNEGSKA, per germline (reference sequence). The length of the CDR3 is 10 residues. The CDR3 region is CSASGLGAFF. For the CDR3, the DNA is TGCAGTGCGTCGGGATTGGGAGCTTTCTTT.

The sample holds a few counts of this clonotype. V usage is TRBV2 and J usage is TRBJ2-2; no definite D call. This CDR3 comprises 14 residues. The germline V gene encodes CDR1 SNHLY and CDR2 FYNNEI. With 7 bases removed from V and 3 bases from J, the gap between germline ends came to 12 bases. The CDR3 DNA is TGTGCCAGCACCCCAGACCAGTACACCGGGGAGCTGTTTTTT. The encoded protein is CASTPDQYTGELFF.

This clonotype was picked up one time. The chain links TRBV27 to TRBJ1-6, with 7 bases that match TRBD1. Germline loops: CDR1 MNHEY, CDR2 SMNVEV (reference sequence). V shed 2 bases, J shed 7 bases, and the junction held 5 bases outside the gene matches. This CDR3 spans 15 amino acids. CDR3 amino acids: CASSLTRDSNSPLHF. Written as DNA, the CDR3 is TGTGCCAGCAGTTTAACTCGGGACAGCAATTCACCCCTCCACTTT.

The chain combines TRBV2 with TRBJ1-4; possible D gene TRBD1, 5 bases. The CDR3 has 15 amino acids. From germline, CDR1 is SNHLY and CDR2 FYNNEI. The germline V and J ends were trimmed by 4 bases and 0 bases, with 9 bases remaining between them. DNA for the CDR3: TGTGCCAGCAGTGTAGAAGGGGCAACTAATGAAAAACTGTTTTTT. This translates into CASSVEGATNEKLFF.

This clonotype was picked up one time. The rearrangement joins TRBV20-1 to TRBJ2-1; 10 bases are a match to TRBD2. This CDR3 comprises 15 residues. CDR1 is DFQATT and CDR2 is SNEGSKA in the germline V gene (reference sequence). V lost 2 bases and J lost 4; bases outside the gene matches: 5. CDR3 protein: CSARPGLAAYNEQFF. In nucleotides, the CDR3 is TGCAGTGCTAGACCCGGACTAGCGGCTTACAATGAGCAGTTCTTC.

This clonotype has just a few counts. The rearrangement uses TRBV12-3 or TRBV12-4 and TRBJ2-1; D possibly corresponds to TRBD1 (5 bases). The V end lost 3 bases, the J end lost 3 bases, and 12 bases lay between the germline ends. The CDR3 covers 15 residues. The CDR3 sequence is CASSFPGNGYNEQFF. The CDR3 DNA reads TGTGCCAGCAGTTTCCCAGGGAACGGCTACAATGAGCAGTTCTTC.

This clonotype was seen at least ten times. The J gene is TRBJ2-7, the V gene TRBV12-3 or TRBV12-4, with TRBD1 matching over 8 bases. V shed 6 bases and J 6 bases; nucleotides not matched to a gene: 10. The CDR3 covers 14 residues. The CDR3 sequence is CASSPRTGSLEQYF. The CDR3 nucleotides read TGTGCCAGCAGCCCTAGGACAGGGTCGCTCGAGCAGTACTTC.

This clonotype was recorded many times. The gene calls are TRBV15 and TRBJ2-7, with D tentatively TRBD1 (6 bases). The CDR3 sequence is 13 residues long. The V end was cut by 5 bases, the J end by 1 base, with 9 bases between. Germline loops: CDR1 LNHNV, CDR2 YYDKDF (reference sequence). CDR3 nucleotides: TGTGCCACCAGCCCCAGGGGTTCCTACGAGCAGTACTTC. Translating gives CATSPRGSYEQYF.

The gene calls are TRBV20-1 and TRBJ1-6; 11 bases match TRBD1. Germline trimming cut 4 bases from V and 9 bases from J; bases unmatched to any gene: 2. Germline V gene sequence: CDR1 DFQATT, CDR2 SNEGSKA (reference sequence). CDR3 size: 13 residues. CDR3 residues: CSATGQGGSPLHF. The CDR3 DNA is TGCAGTGCTACGGGACAGGGGGGTTCACCCCTCCACTTT.

This clonotype has only a few counts. This rearrangement joins TRBV29-1 to TRBJ2-5; D call uncertain. The ends were cut back, 4 bases at V and 5 bases at J, with 14 bases in the middle. The CDR3 spans 13 residues. CDR1 is SQVTM, CDR2 ANQGSEA, per germline. The CDR3 loop is CSVAQVNGETQYF. Written as DNA, the CDR3 is TGCAGCGTTGCCCAGGTGAATGGGGAGACCCAGTACTTC.

The V gene is TRBV29-1, the J gene TRBJ2-2; 7 bases are a match to TRBD1. Germline V gene lookup returns CDR1 SQVTM and CDR2 ANQGSEA. V dropped 3 bases and J dropped 4; count of bases not matched to a gene: 23. The CDR3 length is 20 residues. CDR3 bases: TGCAGCGTTGAGTCCCCCCACGAACAGGGGAGTCTGTTAGGCACCGGGGAGCTGTTTTTT. Protein: CSVESPHEQGSLLGTGELFF.

This clonotype occurred a few times. This chain links TRBV5-5 with TRBJ1-1; D is unresolved. Germline loops: CDR1 SGHKS, CDR2 YYEKEE (reference sequence). V was trimmed by 1 base and J by 2 bases, leaving 6 bases between them. The CDR3 is 13 amino acids. The CDR3 bases are TGTGCCAGCAGCTTGTTGGGTAACACTGAAGCTTTCTTT. Its protein is CASSLLGNTEAFF. The complete variable domain, with remaining parts taken from reference TRBV5-5 and TRBJ1-1, reads DAGVTQSPTHLIKTRGQQVTLRCSPISGHKSVSWYQQVLGQGPQFIFQYYEKEERGRGNFPDRFSARQFPNYSSELNVNALLLGDSALYLCASSLLGNTEAFFGQGTRLTVV.

This clonotype was detected only a few times. This sequence joins TRBV20-1 and TRBJ1-2, with unresolved D. Per germline, CDR1 DFQATT and CDR2 SNEGSKA (reference sequence). The CDR3 is 12 amino acids. Trimming removed 0 bases at V and 8 bases at J, with 10 bases between. The chain's CDR3 is CSARDRLVGYTF. The CDR3 DNA sequence: TGCAGTGCTAGAGATCGTCTAGTAGGCTACACCTTC.

J is TRBJ1-2 and V is TRBV7-6, with D perhaps matching TRBD1 (5 bases). Germline V gives CDR1 SGHVS, CDR2 FNYEAQ. This CDR3 region has 17 residues. The germline V and J ends were trimmed by 5 bases and 0 bases, with 19 bases remaining between them. The CDR3 here is CASSRGTGASTNYGYTF. CDR3 DNA: TGTGCCAGCAGCCGGGGCACAGGAGCGTCGACTAACTATGGCTACACCTTC.

This sequence joins TRBV9 and TRBJ2-7, with a weak D call TRBD2 (6 bases). The length of the CDR3 is 15 residues. The germline V and J ends were trimmed by 4 bases and 2 bases, with 16 bases remaining between them. From germline, CDR1 is SGDLS and CDR2 YYNGEE. The CDR3 region is CASSPGGMGAYEQYF. The CDR3 coding sequence is TGTGCCAGCAGCCCCGGGGGAATGGGGGCCTACGAGCAGTACTTC. The full variable domain, its missing parts supplied by reference TRBV9 and TRBJ2-7, is DSGVTQTPKHLITATGQRVTLRCSPRSGDLSVYWYQQSLDQGLQFLIQYYNGEERAKGNILERFSAQQFPDLHSELNLSSLELGDSALYFCASSPGGMGAYEQYFGPGTRLTVT.

This clonotype appeared a few times. This chain connects TRBV7-2 to TRBJ1-1; tentative D call: TRBD1 (5 bases). The CDR3 runs 15 residues. The germline CDR1 and CDR2 sequences are SGHTA and FQGNSA. Trimming left V 5 bases short and J 4 bases short, with 17 bases between. The CDR3 is CASSPQSGKGTEAFF. The CDR3 DNA reads as TGTGCCAGCAGCCCTCAATCAGGGAAGGGCACTGAAGCTTTCTTT.